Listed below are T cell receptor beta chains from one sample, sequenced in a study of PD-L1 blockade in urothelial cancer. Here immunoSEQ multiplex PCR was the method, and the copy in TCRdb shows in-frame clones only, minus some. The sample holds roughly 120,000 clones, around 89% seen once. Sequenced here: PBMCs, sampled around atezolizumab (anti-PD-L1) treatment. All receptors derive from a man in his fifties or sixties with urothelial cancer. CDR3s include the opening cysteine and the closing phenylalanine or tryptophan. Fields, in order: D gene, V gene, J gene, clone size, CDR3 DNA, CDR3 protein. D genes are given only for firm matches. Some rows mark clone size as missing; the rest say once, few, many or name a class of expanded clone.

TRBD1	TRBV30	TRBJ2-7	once	TGTGCCTGGCGGACAGGGGACGGGGAGCAGTACTTC	CAWRTGDGEQYF
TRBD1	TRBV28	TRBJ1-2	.	TGTGCCAGCAGCAGCACCGGGACAGCGCATGGCTACACCTTC	CASSSTGTAHGYTF
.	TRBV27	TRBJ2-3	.	TGTGCCAGCAGTTTTCGCCGGGCGCAGGGCCTTCAACATACGCAGTATTTT	CASSFRRAQGLQHTQYF
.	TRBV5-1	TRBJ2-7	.	TGCGCCAGCAGCTTGGGCAGGGAAAGGGCCGAGCAGTACTTC	CASSLGRERAEQYF
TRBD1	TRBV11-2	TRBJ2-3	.	TGTGCCAGCAGCCCACCGGGACAGGGGGCCGTTACGCAGTATTTT	CASSPPGQGAVTQYF
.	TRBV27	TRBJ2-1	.	TGTGCCAGCGGAAGCGGAGGGGATTACAAGGAGCAGTTCTTC	CASGSGGDYKEQFF
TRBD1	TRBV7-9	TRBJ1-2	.	TGTGCCAGCAGTGGGGGACAGGAAAGGGCTAACTATGGCTACACCTTC	CASSGGQERANYGYTF
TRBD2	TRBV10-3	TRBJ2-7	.	TGTGCCATCAGCGGGGCGAGCGGGGGATCCTACGAGCAGTACTTC	CAISGASGGSYEQYF
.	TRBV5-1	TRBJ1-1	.	TGCGCCAGCAGCTTGGATCGGGGTGAAGCTTTCTTT	CASSLDRGEAFF
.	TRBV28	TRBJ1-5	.	TGTGCCAGCAGTTTTGTTGCGGGTAGCAATCAGCCCCAGCATTTT	CASSFVAGSNQPQHF
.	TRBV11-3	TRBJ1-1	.	TGTGCCAGCAGCTTAGTTGGGGCGGACACTGAAGCTTTCTTT	CASSLVGADTEAFF
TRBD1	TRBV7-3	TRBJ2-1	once	TGTGCCAGCAGCTTAATTGGACAGGGACAAAACAATGAGCAGTTCTTC	CASSLIGQGQNNEQFF
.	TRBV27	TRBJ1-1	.	TGTGCCAGCAGTTTATCTGGAGGCACTGAAGCTTTCTTT	CASSLSGGTEAFF
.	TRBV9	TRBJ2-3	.	TGTGCCAGCAGCGTAGAGCAGGGGAGCCCAGATACGCAGTATTTT	CASSVEQGSPDTQYF
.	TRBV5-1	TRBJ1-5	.	TGCGCCAGCAGCTTGGGTGGGGCAGTAGGACAGCCCCAGCATTTT	CASSLGGAVGQPQHF
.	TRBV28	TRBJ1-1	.	TGTGCCAGCAGTTTTGGTCGACAGTTAAACACTGAAGCTTTCTTT	CASSFGRQLNTEAFF
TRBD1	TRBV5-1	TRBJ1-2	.	TGCGCCAGCAGCACAGGACAGGATGGCTATGGCTACACCTTC	CASSTGQDGYGYTF
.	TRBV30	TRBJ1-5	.	TGTGCCTGGAGTGGTGTAGCCAGCAATCAGCCCCAGCATTTT	CAWSGVASNQPQHF
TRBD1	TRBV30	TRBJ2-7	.	TGTGCCTCGAGGACAGGGAACTACGAGCAGTACTTC	CASRTGNYEQYF
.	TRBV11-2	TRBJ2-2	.	TGTGCCAGCAGTCCTCCGGGACAGAACACCGGGGAGCTGTTTTTT	CASSPPGQNTGELFF
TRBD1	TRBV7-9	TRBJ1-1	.	TGTGCCAGCAGCTTAGGGGCAGGGGGCGAAGCTTTCTTT	CASSLGAGGEAFF
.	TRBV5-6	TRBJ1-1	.	TGTGCCAGCAGCTTGGGACTATTTGGGACTGAAGCTTTCTTT	CASSLGLFGTEAFF
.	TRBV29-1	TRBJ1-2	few	TGCAGCGTCCGGGACTCGATATATGGCTACACCTTC	CSVRDSIYGYTF
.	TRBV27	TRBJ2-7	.	TGTGCCAGCAGTTTGGGAAGGGGGACGGGTACCTACGAGCAGTACTTC	CASSLGRGTGTYEQYF
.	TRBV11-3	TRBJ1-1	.	TGTGCCAGCAGCTTAGTGACTGGAGGGGCGGGCACTGAAGCTTTCTTT	CASSLVTGGAGTEAFF
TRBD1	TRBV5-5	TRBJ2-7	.	TGTGCCAGCAGCCCGACAGGGAACCCTTACGAGCAGTACTTC	CASSPTGNPYEQYF
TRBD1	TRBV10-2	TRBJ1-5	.	TGCGCCAGCAGTGAGTCGCTCGGGACAGGCAATCAGCCCCAGCATTTT	CASSESLGTGNQPQHF
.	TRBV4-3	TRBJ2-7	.	TGCGCCAGCAGCCAAGAATTACAGGGCTACGAGCAGTACTTC	CASSQELQGYEQYF
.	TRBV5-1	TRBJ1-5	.	TGCGCCAGCAGACCGGGAGTCAATCAGCCCCAGCATTTT	CASRPGVNQPQHF
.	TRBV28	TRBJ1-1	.	TGTGCCAGCAGTAAGGGACATATGAACACTGAAGCTTTCTTT	CASSKGHMNTEAFF
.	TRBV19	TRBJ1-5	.	TGTGCCAGTAGTACAGGGTTCTCGGGCAATCAGCCCCAGCATTTT	CASSTGFSGNQPQHF
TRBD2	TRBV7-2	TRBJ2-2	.	TGTGCCAGCAGCCCCCGACTAGCGGGCACCGGGGAGCTGTTTTTT	CASSPRLAGTGELFF
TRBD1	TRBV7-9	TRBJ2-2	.	TGTGCCAGCAGGACACAGGGGGCCGGGGAGCTGTTTTTT	CASRTQGAGELFF
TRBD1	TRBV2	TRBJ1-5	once	TGTGCCAGCGGGGGGACAGACTATCAGCCCCAGCATTTT	CASGGTDYQPQHF
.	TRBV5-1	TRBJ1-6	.	TGCGCCAGCAGCTTGGCGGGAGCCAATTCACCCCTCCACTTT	CASSLAGANSPLHF
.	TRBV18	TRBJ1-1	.	TGTGCCAGCTCACCTGAGGTCGGTGAAGCTTTCTTT	CASSPEVGEAFF